This T cell receptor beta chain was observed in a study of T cell changes during pregnancy in multiple sclerosis (dated by TCRdb to between 2018 and 2021). Some background on the complete study: The study examined how the T cell repertoire changed over the course of pregnancy in women with multiple sclerosis.

The method was the immunoSEQ multiplex PCR assay. TCRdb carries this immuneACCESS record with in-frame sequences only. Its versions omit some clonotypes, under half of them owing to an unresolved V gene in the studies checked, with the rest unexplained. This sample comprises about 130,000 clones, about 95% of them detected only once. Of the sample, roughly 0.44% falls within the top ten clones. Reading from cysteine to phenylalanine, the CDR3 counts 15 amino acids. Only the CDR3 DNA is retained, 45 bases long and in frame from the first base. Trimming removed 7 bases from V and 6 bases from J, leaving 22 bases between the germline ends. CDR1 and CDR2 are read off the germline V gene as MNHEY and SVGAGI. Regarding this clone: Its antigen specificity is not known. Qualities for individual bases were not recorded, and no much larger clone is one base off.

The chain joins TRBV6-5 to TRBJ2-7, and possibly TRBD1, on 6 matching bases. This clonotype was obtained from a female donor with multiple sclerosis, enrolled in a pregnancy study. This specimen consisted of peripheral blood, obtained after pregnancy. At the DNA level, the sequence is TGTGCCAGCAAACAACAGGGTGGTCTTTCTCTCGAGCAGTACTTC. It translates to CASKQQGGLSLEQYF.